This T cell receptor beta chain was identified during a study of blood T cells in healthy people across ages. Study results and caveats: Those diversity estimates obtained from one million T cells were thought to be underestimates. The percentage of naive T cells correlated strongly with TCR beta diversity. PBMCs went unsorted, and a conclusive naive versus antigen-experienced comparison was therefore prevented. Higher diversity and more naive CD4+ cells were features of long-lived donors, compared to aged donors.

With regard to this clonotype: The target antigen is unknown.

With a J-beta primer mix and a sample-barcoded 5' primer, a second PCR ran roughly 6 to 11 cycles. TCRdb re-called the 5' RACE reads with MiXCR, one entry per CDR3 protein. The data show some 1.5 million distinct CDR3 sequences, over 25% seen once. This CDR3 is 14 amino acids long. Losses at the gene ends were 1 base for V and 7 bases for J; bases not matched to a gene: 5. Per germline, CDR1 SGHRS and CDR2 YFSETQ. The gene calls are TRBV5-1 and TRBJ2-1; 7 positions agree with TRBD2. Material: blood. The source is a woman under 40 in good health. CDR3 amino acids: CASSLPIGGNEQFF. Here the CDR3 DNA reads TGCGCCAGCAGCTTGCCCATCGGGGGGAATGAGCAGTTCTTC.